This TCR beta chain was sequenced in a study of human T cells and chemical hapten exposure. CDR1 DFQATT and CDR2 SNEGSKA come from the germline V gene (reference sequence). The CDR3 runs to 17 residues. J was trimmed by 4 bases and V by 0 bases; bases with no gene match: 11. TCRdb independently ran MiXCR on the RACE reads; one entry per CDR3 protein. The sample yields around 75,000 distinct CDR3 sequences, about 9.4% seen once. This clonotype turned up a few times. No antigen is known for it. Study conclusions and caveats: Compared to controls, expanded TCRs made significantly more large clusters of similar CDR3s.

This sample's time point: patch test 2, 6 weeks after DPC sensitization. Documented treatment: therapeutic diphenylcyclopropenone sensitization with weekly scalp DPC. The source was whole blood, collected in connection with sensitization to the hapten diphenylcyclopropenone (DPC). The J gene is TRBJ2-3, the V gene TRBV20-1; 9 bases agree with TRBD2. The sequence was obtained from a woman in her 50s with alopecia areata. Some clones in this sample may be carry-over from other donors' samples. CDR3 residues: CSARDSGGLAQSDTQYF. Here the CDR3 DNA reads TGCAGTGCTAGAGATAGCGGAGGACTAGCGCAATCAGATACGCAGTATTTT.